The clone carrying this T cell receptor (beta chain) was counted ten times or more. The target antigen is unknown. Amplification started from genomic DNA. A primer set of 30 forward and 13 reverse primers amplified the CDR3. TCRdb reanalysed the multiplex PCR reads using MiXCR and keeps one entry per CDR3 protein. The table has 280,000 or so distinct CDR3 sequences, 40% to 50% seen once. The entry originates in a study of type 1 and type 2 diabetes patients. The CDR3 contains 13 residues. Trimming left V 4 bases short and J 2 bases short, with 11 bases between. Germline CDR1 and CDR2: GTSNPN and SVGIG (reference sequence). Study results and caveats: Type 2 diabetes repertoires were more diverse than type 1 diabetes repertoires.

This clonotype was obtained from a man between 18 and 35 years old with type 2 diabetes. Sequencing used peripheral blood mononuclear cells (PBMCs). V and J are TRBV30 and TRBJ1-1, with D possibly being TRBD1 (5 bases). The CDR3 DNA is TGTGCCTGGACGTGGGGCGGCAACACTGAAGCTTTCTTT. This encodes CAWTWGGNTEAFF.